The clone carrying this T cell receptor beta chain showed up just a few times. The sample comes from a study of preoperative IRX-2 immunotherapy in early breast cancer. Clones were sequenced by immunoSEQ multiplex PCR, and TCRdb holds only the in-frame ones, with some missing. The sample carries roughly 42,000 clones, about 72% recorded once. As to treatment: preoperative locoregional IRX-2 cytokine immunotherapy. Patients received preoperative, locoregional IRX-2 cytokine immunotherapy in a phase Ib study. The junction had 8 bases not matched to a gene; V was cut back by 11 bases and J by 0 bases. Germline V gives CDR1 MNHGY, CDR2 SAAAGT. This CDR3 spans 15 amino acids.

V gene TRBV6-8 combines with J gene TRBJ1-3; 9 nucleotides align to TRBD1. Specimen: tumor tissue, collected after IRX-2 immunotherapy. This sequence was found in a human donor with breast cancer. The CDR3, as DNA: TGTGCCTCTTCGGACAGGGGTAGCTCTGGAAACACCATATATTTT. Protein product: CASSDRGSSGNTIYF.